Listed below are T cell receptor beta chains from one sample, sequenced in a study of blood T cell repertoires in COVID-19. The repertoire was sequenced with immunoSEQ multiplex PCR; TCRdb's copy has only in-frame clones and lacks some. The sample lists 150,000 to 200,000 clones; approximately 90% were seen once. The sequenced sample consisted of peripheral blood. The receptors were sampled from a human donor in a cohort sampled during active COVID-19. Both conserved end residues are part of each CDR3. D genes are given only for firm matches. Where a row states a size, it is once, few, many or the class of an expanded clone; other rows omit it.

TRBV2	TRBJ1-4	TRBD1	NA	CASRDRGRPGEKLFF	TGTGCCAGCAGGGACAGGGGGCGTCCGGGCGAAAAACTGTTTTTT
TRBV3-1/TRBV3-2	TRBJ2-2	NA	NA	CASSQVGWELFF	TGTGCCAGCAGCCAAGTCGGGTGGGAGCTGTTTTTT
TRBV25-1	TRBJ1-1	TRBD1	NA	CASSERTGGEAFF	TGTGCCAGCAGTGAACGTACAGGGGGAGAAGCTTTCTTT
TRBV10-3	TRBJ1-5	NA	NA	CAIIGRGSDQPQHF	TGTGCCATCATAGGCAGGGGTAGCGATCAGCCCCAGCATTTT
TRBV7-8	TRBJ2-1	TRBD2	NA	CASTWERGALDEQFF	TGTGCCAGCACCTGGGAGCGGGGGGCCCTGGATGAGCAGTTCTTC
TRBV14	TRBJ2-2	NA	NA	CASSQAGRGNGELFF	TGTGCCAGCAGCCAAGCCGGTCGGGGTAATGGGGAGCTGTTTTTT
TRBV6-1	TRBJ2-1	TRBD2	NA	CASSGLTSGRSIEQFF	TGTGCCAGCAGTGGATTGACTAGCGGGAGGTCTATCGAGCAGTTCTTC
TRBV10-2	TRBJ1-2	TRBD1	NA	CASASDRVDGYTF	TGCGCCAGCGCTTCGGACAGGGTGGATGGCTACACCTTC
TRBV5-1	TRBJ2-3	NA	NA	CASSPTGGSTDTQYF	TGCGCCAGCAGCCCAACGGGGGGCAGCACAGATACGCAGTATTTT
TRBV30	TRBJ1-1	NA	NA	CAWSVRRGHLNTEAFF	TGTGCCTGGAGTGTACGGAGAGGACACTTGAACACTGAAGCTTTCTTT
TRBV6-2/TRBV6-3	TRBJ1-1	NA	NA	CASSYGAANTEAFF	TGTGCCAGCAGTTACGGGGCGGCGAACACTGAAGCTTTCTTT
TRBV30	TRBJ2-3	TRBD2	NA	CAWSPGLAGGTDTQYF	TGTGCCTGGAGTCCTGGCCTAGCGGGAGGGACAGATACGCAGTATTTT
TRBV7-2	TRBJ2-7	NA	NA	CASSLAGLSWYEQYF	TGTGCCAGCAGCTTAGCGGGGCTTTCTTGGTACGAGCAGTACTTC
TRBV7-2	TRBJ2-7	TRBD2	NA	CASSLSGSLYEQYF	TGTGCCAGCAGCCTTAGCGGGAGTCTCTACGAGCAGTACTTC
TRBV7-9	TRBJ2-5	NA	NA	CASSPERGGEETQYF	TGTGCCAGCAGTCCCGAGCGAGGAGGTGAGGAGACCCAGTACTTC
TRBV11-2	TRBJ1-1	NA	NA	CASSLAGGMNTEAFF	TGTGCCAGCAGCTTAGCTGGTGGCATGAACACTGAAGCTTTCTTT
TRBV20-1	TRBJ2-7	NA	NA	CSARVIDEQYF	TGCAGTGCTAGGGTTATAGACGAGCAGTACTTC
TRBV3-1/TRBV3-2	TRBJ2-7	TRBD2	NA	CASSQDVAGGGEQYF	TGTGCCAGCAGCCAAGATGTGGCGGGGGGTGGGGAGCAGTACTTC
TRBV28	TRBJ2-1	TRBD2	NA	CASSLVSGRATEQFF	TGTGCCAGCAGTTTAGTTAGCGGGAGGGCCACTGAGCAGTTCTTC
TRBV21-1	TRBJ2-5	NA	NA	CASRPREVKETQYF	TGTGCCAGCAGGCCTCGGGAGGTCAAAGAGACCCAGTACTTC
TRBV15	TRBJ2-7	TRBD2	NA	CATSRDPSGRGKIYEQYF	TGTGCCACCAGCAGAGACCCGAGTGGGCGGGGGAAGATCTACGAGCAGTACTTC
TRBV7-9	TRBJ1-5	TRBD1	NA	CASSTTGTGGNQPQHF	TGTGCCAGCAGCACGACCGGGACAGGGGGCAATCAGCCCCAGCATTTT
TRBV11-2	TRBJ1-5	NA	NA	CASSFGSNQPQHF	TGTGCCAGCAGCTTTGGCAGCAATCAGCCCCAGCATTTT
TRBV5-1	TRBJ2-1	TRBD2	few	CASSSGLDPYNEQFF	TGCGCCAGCAGCTCAGGACTAGATCCCTACAATGAGCAGTTCTTC
TRBV19	TRBJ2-6	NA	few	CASAGYSGANVLTF	TGTGCCAGTGCAGGTTACTCTGGGGCCAACGTCCTGACTTTC
TRBV10-3	TRBJ1-1	NA	NA	CATSMETGGTEAFF	TGTGCCACTAGTATGGAGACCGGGGGCACTGAAGCTTTCTTT
TRBV5-4	TRBJ2-5	TRBD1	NA	CASSPDRDGETQYF	TGTGCCAGCAGCCCGGACAGGGACGGGGAGACCCAGTACTTC
TRBV5-4	TRBJ2-1	TRBD1	NA	CASRVRTGGASDEQFF	TGTGCCAGCAGAGTCCGGACAGGGGGCGCCTCCGATGAGCAGTTCTTC
TRBV7-2	TRBJ1-1	NA	NA	CASSSRSGAKAFF	TGTGCCAGCAGCTCACGCAGTGGGGCGAAAGCTTTCTTT